This T cell receptor (beta chain) stems from a study of blood T cell repertoires in COVID-19 (dated by TCRdb to between 2020 and 2021). Turning to the overall study: Collaborator samples came from the United States, Italy and Spain and covered acute and convalescent phases of COVID-19. Where available, HLA class I and class II types were taken from metadata supplied by the sample provider and were not determined by assay-based typing. Samples were obtained from the ongoing ImmuneRACE study (first 160 participants) and from about 1,300 subjects provided by 6 global collaborators. A de-identified subject ID, COVID-19 status, age in years and sex were almost always included in the sample metadata. The repertoires were released in a freely available public database meant as a resource for research on the immune response to SARS-CoV-2. The material from the prospective study consisted of cDNA or gDNA derived from T cells, B-cell-depleted T cells, or PBMCs. Deeply sampled blood TCRbeta repertoires from subjects exposed to, actively infected with, or recovered from COVID-19 were included in the dataset.

The CDR3 runs 14 residues from the cysteine to the phenylalanine. The only DNA kept is the CDR3, 42 bases in frame from the first base. At the junction V is shortened by 3 bases and J by 5 bases, with 12 bases in between. The germline V gene yields SGDLS for CDR1 and YYNGEE for CDR2. A single count supports this clone. Its antigen remains unidentified. Base qualities are missing; no much larger clone stands one base away. Broad study findings and their caveats: The quantity of clinical and demographic metadata differed by source and by participant and was supplied without curation.

Collaborating institutions collected whole blood in K2EDTA tubes following their own protocols. For TCRbeta analysis, collaborators shipped samples in one of three forms: frozen whole blood, isolated PBMCs, or DNA extracted from either of those sample types. TCRbeta CDR3 regions were amplified from genomic DNA by means of the immunoSEQ Assay, a bias-controlled multiplex PCR. Per the original workflow: The number of nucleated cells in each sample was estimated by amplification of reference gene primers within the assay. Sequence reads were collapsed and filtered to measure the absolute abundance of every unique TCRbeta CDR3 rearrangement. Productive Simpson clonality was computed per sample as the square root of Simpson's diversity index over productive rearrangements. In TCRdb, the immuneACCESS table is reduced to in-frame sequences with V and J assigned. These tables do not hold every clone; where another copy was compared, an unresolved V gene accounts for under half, and the others remain unexplained. V and J calls and clone size are copied from that table; D and trimming were computed from the DNA. The sample table records roughly 42,000 clones; nearly 90% of these occur just once. The top ten clones comprise roughly 3.1% of the sample.

The sample taken for sequencing was peripheral blood. The rearrangement combines TRBV9 with TRBJ1-5, with TRBD1 tentatively as D gene (6 bases match). The sequence came from a man aged 50-59 years with active COVID-19. CDR3 protein: CASSAQGPYQPQHF. Read as DNA, the sequence is TGTGCCAGCAGCGCTCAGGGGCCATATCAGCCCCAGCATTTT.